This T cell receptor (beta chain) was sequenced in a study of blood T cell repertoires in COVID-19. Germline loops: CDR1 LNHDA, CDR2 SQIVND (reference sequence). The V and J ends lost 7 bases and 0 bases respectively, with 12 bases between them. CDR3 length: 14 amino acids. Generated by immunoSEQ multiplex PCR, the TCRdb table keeps only in-frame clones and is missing some. In the table there are a few hundred thousand clones, roughly nine tenths of which are singletons. This sequence originates from a woman aged 60-75 years who had recovered from COVID-19. The genes are TRBV19 and TRBJ1-1; tentative D call: TRBD1 (6 bases). Specimen: PBMCs or T cells enriched from blood (not recorded which). CDR3 region: CASIGGQLNTEAFF. The DNA for the CDR3 is TGTGCCAGTATTGGGGGACAATTGAACACTGAAGCTTTCTTT.